This TCR beta chain was found in a study of beta chain features in type 1 diabetes. Overall study findings and caveats: The naive, central memory and Treg TCRB repertoires showed an apparent similarity that was greater among patients than among healthy donors. A moderate, significant TCRB CDR3 shortening appeared in type 1 diabetes across four CD4+ subsets.

Of note for this clone: The antigen remains unidentified.

Every bit of the isolated RNA underwent reverse transcription, so sequencing read expressed TCRB transcripts. TCRdb's table, derived via immunoSEQ multiplex PCR, lists solely in-frame clones and lacks some. The table lists around 140,000 clones, 9% of them singletons. Germline V gene data show CDR1 as SGDLS and CDR2 as YYNGEE. Trimming took 3 bases from V and 0 from J; bases not matched to a gene: 2. CDR3 size: 15 residues. The TCR sequence derives from a young man with type 1 diabetes. The chain is built from TRBV9 and TRBJ2-2, with 7 bases matching TRBD1. Material: central memory CD4+ T cells from blood. DNA for the CDR3: TGTGCCAGCAGCGGACAGGGCTCGAACACCGGGGAGCTGTTTTTT. Protein sequence: CASSGQGSNTGELFF. The entire variable domain, with the rest obtained from reference TRBV9 and TRBJ2-2, is as follows: DSGVTQTPKHLITATGQRVTLRCSPRSGDLSVYWYQQSLDQGLQFLIQYYNGEERAKGNILERFSAQQFPDLHSELNLSSLELGDSALYFCASSGQGSNTGELFFGEGSRLTVL.